A single sample gave rise to the 24 T cell receptor beta chains below, sequenced in a study of blood T cell repertoires in COVID-19. Some clones are missing from TCRdb's copy, which holds only in-frame ones; the method was immunoSEQ multiplex PCR. The table has about 190,000 clones, roughly 80% seen once. The sample was peripheral blood. The receptors come from a man aged 55 to 69 with active or convalescent COVID-19.

This rearrangement joins TRBV4-3 to TRBJ1-2; possibly TRBD1 for D (5 bases). Germline V gene data show CDR1 as LGHNA and CDR2 as YSLEER. The CDR3 has 14 residues. V shed 1 base and J shed 4 bases, with 10 bases lying between them. The CDR3 nucleotides read TGCGCCAGCAGCCAAGGTCGGACACCCTATGGCTACACCTTC. Its protein is CASSQGRTPYGYTF.

This chain uses TRBV3-1 (or the pseudogene TRBV3-2) with TRBJ2-5, with 7 bases aligning to TRBD2. V lost 4 bases and J lost 0; bases outside the gene matches: 8. The germline V gene has CDR1 LGHDT and CDR2 YNNKEL (reference sequence). The CDR3 consists of 16 residues. DNA for the CDR3: TGTGCCAGCAGCCCAATGGGGGGGAGTGACCAAGAGACCCAGTACTTC. Its translation is CASSPMGGSDQETQYF.

The chain joins TRBV25-1 to TRBJ2-5, with a weak D call TRBD1 (6 bases). The germline CDR1 and CDR2 sequences are MGHDK and SYGVNS. There are 16 residues in the CDR3. V was trimmed by 5 bases and J by 4 bases, leaving 20 bases between them. In DNA form, the CDR3 reads TGTGCCAGCAGTCAAATTGGGCAGGGGTCACGAGAGACCCAGTACTTC. This encodes CASSQIGQGSRETQYF.

The gene calls are TRBV28 and TRBJ2-3, with D possibly TRBD2 on 6 matching bases. Germline V gene data show CDR1 as MDHEN and CDR2 as SYDVKM. The CDR3 has 16 residues. V was cut by 7 bases and J by 4 bases, with 21 bases left in between. As DNA, the CDR3 is TGTGCCAGCACCCCCTTGGCGGAGGGGTCGGCAGATACGCAGTATTTT. This encodes CASTPLAEGSADTQYF.

The chain is built from TRBV7-2 and TRBJ1-1; D is undetermined. CDR1 and CDR2 (germline): SGHTA, FQGNSA. This CDR3 contains 13 residues. V lost 0 bases to trimming and J lost 5 bases, with 7 bases between them. The CDR3 bases are TGTGCCAGCAGCTTAGCGCGGGGTACTGAAGCTTTCTTT. It specifies CASSLARGTEAFF.

The chain combines TRBV6-4 with TRBJ2-7; D unclear. Germline lookup yields CDR1 MRHNA and CDR2 SNTAGT. This CDR3 has 12 amino acids. V was pared by 5 bases and J by 3 bases, with 8 bases between. The CDR3 protein is CASSKLHYEQYF. CDR3 nucleotide sequence: TGTGCCAGCAGTAAGTTACACTACGAGCAGTACTTC.

This clone was detected a few times. This chain links TRBV30 with TRBJ1-1; D gene unclear. CDR1 is GTSNPN and CDR2 is SVGIG in the germline V gene (reference sequence). This CDR3 contains 11 residues. Deletions cut 8 bases from V and 11 bases from J, with 18 bases between. The CDR3 sequence is CAHRGVGEAFF. In DNA form, the CDR3 reads TGTGCCCATCGAGGCGTCGGCGAGGCTTTCTTT.

This sequence joins TRBV6-6 and TRBJ1-1; 7 nucleotides agree with TRBD1. The trim removed 7 bases at V and 2 bases at J, leaving 4 bases unmatched. CDR1 and CDR2 from the germline V gene are MNHNY and SVGAGI (reference sequence). This CDR3 has 13 amino acids. The CDR3 protein is CASTNRGNTEAFF. CDR3 bases: TGTGCCAGCACCAACAGGGGTAACACTGAAGCTTTCTTT.

The V gene is TRBV7-3, the J gene TRBJ2-7; 8 bases align to TRBD2. The CDR3 runs 15 residues. Germline CDR1 is SGHTA and CDR2 is FQGTGA. Trimming took 1 base from V and 6 from J; bases not matched to a gene: 8. CDR3 sequence: CASSLRAGGPGEQYF. The CDR3 DNA follows: TGTGCCAGCAGCTTAAGGGCGGGAGGTCCGGGCGAGCAGTACTTC.

CDR3 amino acids: CASTLQGTDTQYF. The CDR3 DNA is TGTGCCAGCACCCTTCAGGGCACAGATACGCAGTATTTT. The chain uses TRBV5-4 and TRBJ2-3; D not certain. The germline V gene has CDR1 SGHNT and CDR2 YYREEE (reference sequence). This CDR3 has 13 amino acids. With 6 bases removed from V and 1 base from J, the gap between germline ends came to 9 bases.

The chain uses TRBV27 and TRBJ2-7; 8 positions agree with TRBD1. This CDR3 region has 12 residues. Germline assignment: CDR1 MNHEY and CDR2 SMNVEV (reference sequence). DNA for the CDR3: TGTGCATCGACAGGGGCGACCTACGAGCAGTACTTC. This codes for CASTGATYEQYF.

This clone was observed once. This chain uses TRBV7-7 with TRBJ2-5; D possibly matches TRBD1 or TRBD2 (10 bases each). V was trimmed by 4 bases and J by 5 bases, leaving 29 bases between them. The CDR3 consists of 19 residues. Per germline, CDR1 SSHAT and CDR2 FNYEAQ (reference sequence). The CDR3 coding sequence is TGTGCCAGCAGCTCGGGACAGGGGACGATAAGCGGGAGGGAGGAGACCCAGTACTTC. It is translated as CASSSGQGTISGREETQYF. Complete variable domain (other parts from reference TRBV7-7 and TRBJ2-5): GAGVSQSPRYKVTKRGQDVTLRCDPISSHATLYWYQQALGQGPEFLTYFNYEAQPDKSGLPSDRFSAERPEGSISTLTIQRTEQRDSAMYRCASSSGQGTISGREETQYFGPGTRLLVL.

The chain links TRBV30 to TRBJ2-5; unclear D gene. The V gene's germline CDR1 is GTSNPN and CDR2 SVGIG (reference sequence). Trimming shortened V by 0 bases and J by 2 bases, and 7 bases separated the two germline ends. The CDR3 sequence is 13 residues long. The CDR3 DNA reads TGTGCCTGGAGTGTTGGCTGGCAAGAGACCCAGTACTTC. It is translated as CAWSVGWQETQYF.

The chain couples TRBV28 to TRBJ1-1; D is possibly TRBD1 (6 bases). CDR1 and CDR2 (germline): MDHEN, SYDVKM. The CDR3 length is 17 residues. With 5 bases removed from V and 0 bases from J, the gap between germline ends came to 19 bases. The DNA for the CDR3 is TGTGCCAGCAGTCAGTGGGCAGGGGAAAGGATGAACACTGAAGCTTTCTTT. As protein: CASSQWAGERMNTEAFF.

The chain is built from TRBV15 and TRBJ2-7; D possibly corresponds to TRBD2 (6 bases). The ends were cut back, 0 bases at V and 0 bases at J, with 12 bases in the middle. The CDR3 contains 16 residues. Germline V lookup: CDR1 LNHNV, CDR2 YYDKDF (reference sequence). Here the CDR3 reads CATSRDKASASYEQYF. CDR3 sequence (DNA): TGTGCCACCAGCAGAGATAAGGCTAGCGCCTCCTACGAGCAGTACTTC. The full variable domain, completed using reference TRBV15 and TRBJ2-7, is DAMVIQNPRYQVTQFGKPVTLSCSQTLNHNVMYWYQQKSSQAPKLLFHYYDKDFNNEADTPDNFQSRRPNTSFCFLDIRSPGLGDTAMYLCATSRDKASASYEQYFGPGTRLTVT.

CDR3 sequence (DNA): TGTGCCAGCTCACCAGGGGCCTATGGCTACACCTTC. The encoded protein is CASSPGAYGYTF. The chain has TRBV18 and TRBJ1-2, with a tentative D call TRBD1 (5 bases). Trimming pared 2 bases from V and 4 bases from J, leaving 5 bases between. Germline CDR1 reads KGHSH; CDR2 reads LQKENI. This CDR3 spans 12 amino acids.

This rearrangement joins TRBV27 to TRBJ2-5; TRBD2 aligns across 10 bases. The CDR3 sequence is 15 residues long. CDR1 and CDR2 (germline): MNHEY, SMNVEV (reference sequence). V shed 6 bases, J shed 5 bases, and the junction held 9 bases outside the gene matches. CDR3 protein: CASSPRTSGPETQYF. CDR3 in DNA: TGTGCCAGCAGCCCCCGGACTAGCGGTCCGGAGACCCAGTACTTC.

This clone appeared a few times. The chain carries TRBV4-3 and TRBJ2-1, with D maybe TRBD2 (5 bases). Germline V CDR1 and CDR2: LGHNA, YSLEER. Deletions cut 0 bases from V and 3 bases from J, with 12 bases between. The CDR3 runs 16 residues. DNA of the CDR3: TGCGCCAGCAGCCAAGATTTCGAGCGGATCTACAATGAGCAGTTCTTC. This codes for CASSQDFERIYNEQFF.

This chain links TRBV12-3 or TRBV12-4 with TRBJ2-7, with D perhaps TRBD2 (6 bases). Trimming shortened V by 2 bases and J by 4 bases, and 6 bases separated the two germline ends. This CDR3 has 12 amino acids. This CDR3 is CASSLRGYEQYF. Here the CDR3 DNA reads TGTGCCAGCAGTTTACGGGGGTACGAGCAGTACTTC.

The chain carries TRBV28 and TRBJ2-3, with D maybe TRBD1 (5 bases). The CDR3 consists of 16 residues. V was clipped by 1 base and J by 0 bases, with 11 bases between them. Germline V gene lookup returns CDR1 MDHEN and CDR2 SYDVKM. CDR3 sequence: CASSLSVQGSTDTQYF. The CDR3, as DNA: TGTGCCAGCAGTTTATCGGTCCAGGGCAGCACAGATACGCAGTATTTT.

The chain couples TRBV18 to TRBJ2-1, with D possibly matching TRBD1 (6 bases). Germline CDR1 and CDR2: KGHSH and LQKENI. This CDR3 contains 16 residues. V lost 0 bases to trimming and J lost 4 bases, with 13 bases between them. The CDR3 coding sequence is TGTGCCAGCTCACCACCCTTCGGCAGGGGATACAATGAGCAGTTCTTC. It encodes CASSPPFGRGYNEQFF.

The chain recombines TRBV18 with TRBJ1-2; no firm D call. Trimming took off 5 bases at V and 6 bases at J, with 13 bases between the two ends. The CDR3 covers 13 residues. The germline gives CDR1 KGHSH, CDR2 LQKENI. The CDR3, as DNA: TGTGCCAGCTCATACGACACCACGGATGGCTACACCTTC. This encodes CASSYDTTDGYTF.

This chain joins TRBV7-9 and TRBJ2-7; the D gene is possibly TRBD1 (5 bases). There are 13 residues in the CDR3. V was shortened by 1 base and J by 5 bases, with 9 bases between the two germline ends. Germline CDR1 and CDR2: SEHNR and FQNEAQ (reference sequence). CDR3 residues: CASSLVEGDEQYF. The DNA for the CDR3 is TGTGCCAGCAGCTTAGTCGAAGGGGACGAGCAGTACTTC.

V gene TRBV5-1 combines with J gene TRBJ1-4, with D perhaps matching TRBD1 (6 bases). V was clipped by 5 bases and J by 3 bases, with 17 bases between them. Germline loops: CDR1 SGHRS, CDR2 YFSETQ. The CDR3 totals 16 residues. In nucleotides, the CDR3 is TGCGCCAGCAGTAGAACAGGGAGTTCCGCTAATGAAAAACTGTTTTTT. Amino acids: CASSRTGSSANEKLFF. The whole variable domain, filled in from reference TRBV5-1 and TRBJ1-4, reads KAGVTQTPRYLIKTRGQQVTLSCSPISGHRSVSWYQQTPGQGLQFLFEYFSETQRNKGNFPGRFSGRQFSNSRSEMNVSTLELGDSALYLCASSRTGSSANEKLFFGSGTQLSVL.